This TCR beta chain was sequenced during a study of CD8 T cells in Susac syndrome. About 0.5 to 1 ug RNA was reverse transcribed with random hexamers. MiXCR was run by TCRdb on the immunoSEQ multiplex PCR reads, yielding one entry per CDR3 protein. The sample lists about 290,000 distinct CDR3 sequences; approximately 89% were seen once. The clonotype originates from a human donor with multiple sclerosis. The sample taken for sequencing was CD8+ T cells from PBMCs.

The CDR3 reads CASSSSGNVDTQYF. The CDR3 region has the DNA TGTGCCAGCAGCTCTAGCGGGAATGTGGATACGCAGTATTTT. The chain uses TRBV6-2 or TRBV6-3 and TRBJ2-3; TRBD2 matches at 9 bases. The V segment lost 6 bases and the J segment 6 bases; nucleotides outside the gene matches: 7. The CDR3 runs 14 residues. The germline V gene encodes CDR1 MNHEY and CDR2 SVGEGT.